This T cell receptor (beta chain) was documented in a study of read filtering for tumor transcriptome and immune sequencing. From approximately 430 ng of RNA, a library with molecular barcoded alpha/delta and beta/gamma adaptors was made. TCRdb redid the calling of the reads with MiXCR, one entry per CDR3 protein. The data contain about 38,000 distinct CDR3 sequences, less than 15% of them singletons. Between the trimmed V and J ends, which lost 6 bases and 2 bases, there was a span of 11 bases. The CDR3 consists of 12 residues. The V gene's germline CDR1 is SQVTM and CDR2 ANQGSEA. This clonotype was seen at least ten times. The antigen is not known. The study's findings and limits: IR-seq and RNA-seq agreed better without single-read clonotypes.

The source is a donor at least 40 years old with multiple myeloma. This sequence joins TRBV29-1 and TRBJ2-7, with D possibly matching TRBD2 (5 bases). The sample consisted of a population of CD138-negative cells sorted from bone marrow. CDR3: CSVEGLTYEQYF. The CDR3 DNA follows: TGCAGCGTAGAGGGCCTTACCTACGAGCAGTACTTC.